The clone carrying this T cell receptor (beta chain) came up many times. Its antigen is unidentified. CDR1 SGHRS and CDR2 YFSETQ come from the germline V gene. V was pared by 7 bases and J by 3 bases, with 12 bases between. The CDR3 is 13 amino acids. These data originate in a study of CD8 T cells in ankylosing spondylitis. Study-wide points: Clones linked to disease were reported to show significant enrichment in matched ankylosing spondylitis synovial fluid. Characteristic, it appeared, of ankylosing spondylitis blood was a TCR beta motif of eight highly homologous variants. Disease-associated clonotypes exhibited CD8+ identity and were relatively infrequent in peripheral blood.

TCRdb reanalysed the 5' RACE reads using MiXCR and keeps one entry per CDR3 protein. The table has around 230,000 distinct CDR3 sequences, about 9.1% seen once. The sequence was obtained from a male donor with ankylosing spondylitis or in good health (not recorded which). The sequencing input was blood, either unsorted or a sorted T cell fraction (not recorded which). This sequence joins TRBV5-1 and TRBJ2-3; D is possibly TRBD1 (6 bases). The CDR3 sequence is CASPEQGTDTQYF. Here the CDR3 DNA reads TGCGCCAGCCCTGAACAGGGAACAGATACGCAGTATTTT.